A single sample gave rise to the 15 T cell receptor beta chains below, sequenced in a study of cytomegalovirus exposure and HLA in healthy donors. This PCR relied on a set of 60 Vbeta primers and 13 Jbeta primers. Only in-frame clones appear in the TCRdb table, and some are missing; sequencing was by immunoSEQ multiplex PCR. The table has some 180,000 clones, roughly 80% seen once. The source material was PBMCs. The receptor source for this set is a male donor in good health and CMV-seronegative.

CDR3 DNA: TGTGCCAGTAGTACTCTTCTAGCGGGGGGTACCAATGAGCAGTTCTTC. This translates into CASSTLLAGGTNEQFF. The genes are TRBV19 and TRBJ2-1; TRBD2 matches at 11 bases. Unmatched junction bases numbered 8, after V lost 4 bases and J lost 6 bases. This CDR3 is built from 16 residues. Germline CDR1 reads LNHDA; CDR2 reads SQIVND (reference sequence). Supplemented by reference TRBV19 and TRBJ2-1, the full variable domain reads DGGITQSPKYLFRKEGQNVTLSCEQNLNHDAMYWYRQDPGQGLRLIYYSQIVNDFQKGDIAEGYSVSREKKESFPLTVTSAQKNPTAFYLCASSTLLAGGTNEQFFGPGTRLTVL.

V and J are TRBV4-3 and TRBJ2-7; a possible D gene is TRBD1 (5 bases). Trimming took off 1 base at V and 2 bases at J, with 12 bases between the two ends. The germline V gene encodes CDR1 LGHNA and CDR2 YSLEER. The CDR3 has 15 amino acids. The CDR3 bases are TGCGCCAGCAGCCAAGTGCGACAGTCGACCTACGAGCAGTACTTC. Translated: CASSQVRQSTYEQYF.

The CDR3 region has the DNA TGTGCCAGCAGCTTGGCAGTAAGGGGGGGGCCCTATGGCTACACCTTC. Amino acid sequence: CASSLAVRGGPYGYTF. The chain uses TRBV5-4 and TRBJ1-2, with a weak D call TRBD1 (6 bases). The CDR3 covers 16 residues. Germline CDR1 is SGHNT and CDR2 is YYREEE (reference sequence). The V and J ends lost 0 bases and 4 bases respectively, with 16 bases between them.

The chain's CDR3 is CASSEPGQGEKLFF. Here the CDR3 DNA reads TGCGCCAGCAGTGAGCCGGGACAGGGTGAAAAACTGTTTTTT. The chain uses TRBV10-2 and TRBJ1-4; 9 bases are a match to TRBD1. Per germline, CDR1 WSHSY and CDR2 SAAADI. The V segment lost 2 bases and the J segment 7 bases; nucleotides outside the gene matches: 2. CDR3 size: 14 residues.

This clone was seen a handful of times. J is TRBJ1-6 and V is TRBV10-2; no clear D. Trimming took off 8 bases at V and 2 bases at J, with 4 bases between the two ends. The CDR3 has 12 residues. The germline V gene encodes CDR1 WSHSY and CDR2 SAAADI. The CDR3 sequence: CASRAYNSPLHF. The CDR3 nucleotides read TGCGCCAGCCGCGCCTATAATTCACCCCTCCACTTT.

The chain uses TRBV6-1 and TRBJ1-5, with a tentative D call TRBD1 (6 bases). This CDR3 comprises 17 residues. Trimming shortened V by 0 bases and J by 1 base, and 13 bases separated the two germline ends. CDR1 is MNHNS and CDR2 is SASEGT in the germline V gene. The CDR3 DNA follows: TGTGCCAGCAGTGAAGCACAGGGTTTGATGAGCAATCAGCCCCAGCATTTT. Protein product: CASSEAQGLMSNQPQHF.

The sample holds one count of this clone. This likely comes from a read error, as the CDR3 has no conserved phenylalanine or tryptophan at its end. The J gene is TRBJ1-6, the V gene TRBV11-2; D unclear. V lost 2 bases and J lost 7, with 6 bases in between. Germline V gene sequence: CDR1 SGHAT, CDR2 FQNNGV. The CDR3 covers 13 residues. The CDR3 bases are TGTGCCAGCAGCTTATCGGACAATTCACCCCTCCACTGT. Amino acid sequence: CASSLSDNSPLHC.

This clone was picked up a small number of times. This rearrangement joins TRBV19 to TRBJ2-1; D unclear. V lost 5 bases to trimming and J lost 2 bases, with 10 bases between them. Germline V CDR1 and CDR2: LNHDA, SQIVND (reference sequence). The CDR3 contains 14 residues. The CDR3 sequence: CASSSVSTYNEQFF. The CDR3 DNA follows: TGTGCCAGTAGTTCCGTGAGTACCTACAATGAGCAGTTCTTC.

The chain recombines TRBV29-1 with TRBJ2-2; no clear D. The CDR3 is 12 amino acids. Trimming removed 2 bases from V and 2 bases from J, with 3 bases in between. The germline CDR1 and CDR2 sequences are SQVTM and ANQGSEA. The CDR3 coding sequence is TGCAGCGTTGAACTCAACACCGGGGAGCTGTTTTTT. This sequence encodes CSVELNTGELFF.

The chain couples TRBV2 to TRBJ1-4, with 10 positions matching TRBD1. With 6 bases clipped from V and 8 bases from J, the junction kept 9 bases outside the gene matches. This CDR3 comprises 15 residues. The V gene's germline CDR1 is SNHLY and CDR2 FYNNEI. CDR3 DNA sequence: TGTGCCAGCAGGAAGACAGGGGGCTCAAAAGAAAAACTGTTTTTT. This gives the protein CASRKTGGSKEKLFF.

This clone was picked up a small number of times. The genes are TRBV30 and TRBJ1-1, with TRBD1 matching over 9 bases. The CDR3 length is 15 residues. V dropped 6 bases and J dropped 8; count of bases not matched to a gene: 16. CDR1 is GTSNPN, CDR2 SVGIG, per germline (reference sequence). DNA of the CDR3: TGTGCCTGCTGGACAGGGGAAAGGGCAGATATGGAAGCTTTCTTT. Protein product: CACWTGERADMEAFF.

This clone was detected only once. The chain uses TRBV5-1 and TRBJ2-3, with 8 bases fitting TRBD1. The germline V gene has CDR1 SGHRS and CDR2 YFSETQ. There are 16 residues in the CDR3. V was clipped by 3 bases and J by 2 bases; unmatched bases: 8. Here the CDR3 DNA reads TGCGCCAGCAGCTCATCCGGGACAGGTCTCACAGATACGCAGTATTTT. Its protein product is CASSSSGTGLTDTQYF.

J is TRBJ2-7 and V is TRBV5-4; 7 bases fit TRBD1. CDR3 length equals 18 residues. V was pared by 0 bases and J by 0 bases, with 12 bases of the junction left unmatched. Germline V gene lookup returns CDR1 SGHNT and CDR2 YYREEE (reference sequence). In DNA, the CDR3 is TGTGCCAGCAGCTTGGGGGCAGGGGGTAGGCCGAACTCCTACGAGCAGTACTTC. Protein sequence: CASSLGAGGRPNSYEQYF. The full variable domain, with the rest looked up from reference TRBV5-4 and TRBJ2-7, is ETGVTQSPTHLIKTRGQQVTLRCSSQSGHNTVSWYQQALGQGPQFIFQYYREEENGRGNFPPRFSGLQFPNYSSELNVNALELDDSALYLCASSLGAGGRPNSYEQYFGPGTRLTVT.

The gene calls are TRBV2 and TRBJ2-7; perhaps TRBD1 as D (6 bases). Germline CDR1 reads SNHLY; CDR2 reads FYNNEI. The CDR3 loop spans 14 amino acids. The V and J ends lost 5 bases and 0 bases respectively, with 11 bases between them. The CDR3 bases are TGTGCCAGCAGTTCGACAGGCCACTCCTACGAGCAGTACTTC. It translates to CASSSTGHSYEQYF.

This clone was recorded only once. The chain combines TRBV14 with TRBJ2-1, with D possibly matching TRBD1 (6 bases). V was shortened by 4 bases and J by 9 bases, with 13 bases between the two germline ends. The CDR3 spans 13 residues. Germline V gives CDR1 SGHDN, CDR2 FVKESK. CDR3 in DNA: TGTGCCAGCAGCCCTATTGGGGGCATTGAGCAGTTCTTC. Translating it yields CASSPIGGIEQFF.